This paragraph covers one T cell receptor beta chain sequence. The data originate from a study of control samples from healthy donors and cancer patients. TCRdb's table, derived via immunoSEQ multiplex PCR, lists solely in-frame clones and lacks some. In the table there are 170,000 or so clones, around 91% of which are singletons. With V trimmed by 6 bases and J by 10 bases, 15 bases remained unmatched. The CDR3 loop spans 15 amino acids. Germline CDR1 and CDR2: MDHEN and SYDVKM. The specimen was blood. The clonotype comes from a woman between 50 and 59 years old in good health. This sequence joins TRBV28 and TRBJ2-1; the match to TRBD1 covers 7 bases. CDR3 DNA sequence: TGTGCCAGCAGGGGCGCCGGGACAGTCAAAGACGAGCAGTTCTTC. Encoded protein: CASRGAGTVKDEQFF.